This T cell receptor beta chain derives from a study of T cells after posttransplantation cyclophosphamide. The study's findings and limits: Recipient CMV seropositivity and CMV reactivation strongly tracked TRB clonality. Later post-transplant blood repertoires were often dominated by donor CD8+ memory clones. Tissue-infiltrating T cells from skin or gut overlapped little with blood T cells.

The protocol was immunoSEQ multiplex PCR, while the TCRdb copy is restricted to in-frame clones and leaves out a portion. Altogether about 500 clones were found in the sample, and no singletons occur. Treatment was busulfan-fludarabine conditioning, a marrow graft, and cyclophosphamide on days +3 and +4. Germline-derived CDR1 and CDR2 are SGHTA and FQGNSA. The CDR3 has 14 residues. V trimming: 4 bases; J trimming: 3 bases; junction bases outside the gene matches: 6. This clone is judged medium-sized. Its specificity is unknown. The sequencing used PBMCs, collected 32 days after allogeneic stem cell transplant with posttransplant cyclophosphamide. The sequence was collected from a young adult male patient who received an allogeneic stem cell transplant from a related donor, was CMV-positive, and had acute GVHD only. A subset of T cells may come from the graft donor. The chain joins TRBV7-2 to TRBJ2-7; 7 positions agree with TRBD1. CDR3 in DNA: TGTGCCAGCAGCTCGACAGGGTCGAACTACGAGCAGTACTTC. Translating it yields CASSSTGSNYEQYF. Together with reference TRBV7-2 and TRBJ2-7, the CDR3 gives the full variable domain: GAGVSQSPSNKVTEKGKDVELRCDPISGHTALYWYRQSLGQGLEFLIYFQGNSAPDKSGLPSDRFSAERTGGSVSTLTIQRTQQEDSAVYLCASSSTGSNYEQYFGPGTRLTVT.